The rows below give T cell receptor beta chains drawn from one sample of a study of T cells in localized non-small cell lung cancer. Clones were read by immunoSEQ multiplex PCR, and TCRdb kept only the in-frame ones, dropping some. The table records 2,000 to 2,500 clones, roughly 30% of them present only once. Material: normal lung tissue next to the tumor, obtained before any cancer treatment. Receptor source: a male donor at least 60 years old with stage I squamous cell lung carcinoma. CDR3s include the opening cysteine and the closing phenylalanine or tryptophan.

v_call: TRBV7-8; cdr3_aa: CASSLVNTDTQYF
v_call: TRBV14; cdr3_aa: CASSLLPITEAFF
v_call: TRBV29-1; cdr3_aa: CSVDQGAGTEAFF
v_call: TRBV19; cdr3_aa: CASSIDTEYGYTF
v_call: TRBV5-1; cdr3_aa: CASSSVGQGRNEQFF
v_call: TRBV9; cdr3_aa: CASSPNGEYTDTQYF
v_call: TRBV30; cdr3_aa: CAWSVGADGANVLTF
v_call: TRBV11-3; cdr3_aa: CASSLDRRQGYEQYF
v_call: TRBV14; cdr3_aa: CASSQALTGNTGELFF
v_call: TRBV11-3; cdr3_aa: CASSSVGTYSYEQYF
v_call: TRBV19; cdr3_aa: CASSIVGPSSPLHF
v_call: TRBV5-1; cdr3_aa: CASSLQEGPYEQYF
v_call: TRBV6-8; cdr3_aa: CASSQTNTGELFF
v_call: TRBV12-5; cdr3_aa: CASGLDRSPLHF
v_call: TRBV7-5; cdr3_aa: CASSPRLGSGQGADTEAFF
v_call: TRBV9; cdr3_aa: CASSVSPGQGAGNTEAFF
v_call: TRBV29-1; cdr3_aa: CSVSPFPTENTEAFF
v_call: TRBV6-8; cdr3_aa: CASTETATQEKLFF
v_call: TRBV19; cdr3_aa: CASNLRDSSGNTIYF
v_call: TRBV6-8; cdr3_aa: CASNPGGINTEAFF
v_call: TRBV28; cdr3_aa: CASRFGGTFSYEQYF
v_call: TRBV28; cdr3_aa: CASLPVPELSTDTQYF
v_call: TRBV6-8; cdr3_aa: CASSDGINGYTF
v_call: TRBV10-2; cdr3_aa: CASGQERDTEAFF
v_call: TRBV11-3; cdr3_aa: CASSIGQGPYSNQPQHF
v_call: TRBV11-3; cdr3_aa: CASSLGLATQEQFF
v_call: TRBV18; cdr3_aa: CASLLSREVDGYTF
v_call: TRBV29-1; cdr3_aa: CSAEGSLAGNNEQFF
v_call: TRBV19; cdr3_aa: CASSIDRRQHF